This TCR beta chain was sequenced for a study of Graves' ophthalmopathy and Graves' hyperthyroidism (dated by TCRdb to about 2018). Some background on the complete study: Peripheral blood samples were taken at the time of initial diagnosis, before any treatment was given. An independent validation cohort comprised 18 hyperthyroidism patients and about 16 patients who later progressed from hyperthyroidism to ophthalmopathy. For training and testing, the 100 or so patients in the discovery cohort were randomly divided in a 7:3 ratio. To explore V-J signatures distinguishing ophthalmopathy from hyperthyroidism, a discovery set of around 97 patients (roughly 44 ophthalmopathy, over 55 stable hyperthyroidism) was enrolled. Following sampling, methimazole starting at 30 mg daily was administered to hyperthyroidism patients, and high-dose intravenous methylprednisolone was administered to ophthalmopathy patients. In total, 135 blood samples were TCR-sequenced: roughly 45 ophthalmopathy, some 75 hyperthyroidism and approximately 17 hyperthyroidism-to-ophthalmopathy patients. In about 6 hyperthyroidism patients, T-cell repertoires of thyroid tissue and blood were compared. TCR beta repertoire signatures were used to distinguish Graves' ophthalmopathy from Graves' hyperthyroidism and to predict progression to ophthalmopathy.

This clonotype was recorded at least ten times. The antigen it recognizes is unknown. Per-nucleotide qualities are absent, and no much larger clonotype sits a single base away. Hyperthyroidism was considered stable if no progression to ophthalmopathy occurred within 18 months of follow-up. Patients with hyperthyroidism were aged 18 to 65 years, had been newly diagnosed, and had a disease duration of less than 2 months. Patients with other autoimmune diseases, uncontrolled infections, pregnancy or lactation were excluded from the study. Diagnosis relied on clinical symptoms, serum thyroxine, TRAb, thyroid ultrasound and orbital computed tomography. PBMCs were isolated from about 10 ml of fresh peripheral blood by Ficoll-Paque density gradient centrifugation. Total RNA was extracted with Trizol reagent and quality-checked on an Agilent 2100 Bioanalyzer. Findings and caveats that apply to the study as a whole: Sample size was not statistically predetermined, and group allocation was not concealed from the investigators. Most expanded thyroid clonotypes with frequency above 0.001 were also detected in blood, suggesting blood repertoires may reflect the thyroid immune response. In validation, the model predicted ophthalmopathy progression with about 71% sensitivity and 72% to 80% specificity; fewer than 15 predicted patients were CT-confirmed with GO in a median of around 6 months. The 13-signature model separated ophthalmopathy from stable hyperthyroidism with 85% to 90% sensitivity and around 81% specificity in cross-validation, and 80%/75% in the test set.

For repertoire sequencing, TCR beta CDR3 regions were amplified from RNA transcripts. HTBI primers and the Qiagen OneStep RT-PCR kit were used in a first-round RT-PCR, which was followed by a second-round multiplex PCR, size selection and purification. Sequencing of the libraries was carried out on an Illumina HiSeq2000 in paired-end mode with 100 bp reads. As for how the authors treated the data: SOAPnuke was used to process the reads, throwing out any read that had adapters, had uncalled bases, had a mean Phred below 15, or lacked an exact constant-primer or identifier match. COPE v1.2.5 was used to merge the high-quality paired reads. Clonotypes were defined as unique nucleotide sequences and were aligned to IMGT TRB V, D and J references using MiTCR v1.1. The analysis was limited to V-J combinations with a frequency above 0.0001, which together covered approximately 99% of repertoires. For each V-J combination, a TCR clonal expansion and chaos score was defined as the ratio of F50 clonal expansion to chaos observed in the TCRdist matrix. Welch's t-statistics and random forest were used to reduce features to approximately 13 V-J combinations, which were fed into a naive Bayes classifier. Thyroid-blood repertoire similarity was quantified with the Morisita-Horn index. TCRdb itself trimmed the public reads at Q25 with fastp, ran MiXCR and retained productive beta chains. Each entry is one CDR3 protein sequence, shown with its most common DNA and genes. These V and J calls rely on TCRdb rather than the paper's analysis. The sample records hundreds of thousands of distinct CDR3 sequences, over 20% of which are singletons. The top ten constitute about 6.6% of the sample.

Sequencing input: peripheral blood. The TCR sequence derives from a woman between 18 and 29 years old with stable Graves' hyperthyroidism. Some clones in this sample may be carry-over from other donors' samples. Donor details come from another sample of the same person, matched by shared clones.

The CDR3 region: CASSRDPGYGYTF. The DNA reads TGTGCCAGCAGCCGGGACCCGGGGTATGGCTACACCTTC. The V gene is TRBV13 and the J gene is TRBJ1-2, and perhaps TRBD1 as D gene, on 5 matching bases. CDR1 PRHDT and CDR2 FYEKMQ were looked up in the germline V gene (reference sequence). The cysteine opens and the phenylalanine closes a CDR3 of 13 amino acids. Only the CDR3 portion is preserved as DNA: 39 bases, with reading frame beginning at the first base. The germline ends are 12 bases apart after V is trimmed by 5 bases and J by 5 bases.